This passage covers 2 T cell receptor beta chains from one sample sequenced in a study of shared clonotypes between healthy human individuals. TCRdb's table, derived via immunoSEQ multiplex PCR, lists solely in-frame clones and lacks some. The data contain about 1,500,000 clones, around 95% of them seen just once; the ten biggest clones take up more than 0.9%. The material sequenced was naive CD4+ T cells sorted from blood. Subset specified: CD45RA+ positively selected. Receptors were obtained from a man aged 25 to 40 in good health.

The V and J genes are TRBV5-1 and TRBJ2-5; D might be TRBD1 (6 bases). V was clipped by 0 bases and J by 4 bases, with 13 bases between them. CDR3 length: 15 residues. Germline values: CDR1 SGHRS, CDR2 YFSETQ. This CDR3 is CASSLGGGSRETQYF. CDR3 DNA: TGCGCCAGCAGCTTGGGAGGGGGTAGTCGAGAGACCCAGTACTTC.

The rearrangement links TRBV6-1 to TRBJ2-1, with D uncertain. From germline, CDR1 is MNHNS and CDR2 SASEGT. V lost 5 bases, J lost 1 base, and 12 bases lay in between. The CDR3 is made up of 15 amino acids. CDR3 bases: TGTGCCAGCAGTTCCACCGGGCTGTCCTACAATGAGCAGTTCTTC. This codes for CASSSTGLSYNEQFF.